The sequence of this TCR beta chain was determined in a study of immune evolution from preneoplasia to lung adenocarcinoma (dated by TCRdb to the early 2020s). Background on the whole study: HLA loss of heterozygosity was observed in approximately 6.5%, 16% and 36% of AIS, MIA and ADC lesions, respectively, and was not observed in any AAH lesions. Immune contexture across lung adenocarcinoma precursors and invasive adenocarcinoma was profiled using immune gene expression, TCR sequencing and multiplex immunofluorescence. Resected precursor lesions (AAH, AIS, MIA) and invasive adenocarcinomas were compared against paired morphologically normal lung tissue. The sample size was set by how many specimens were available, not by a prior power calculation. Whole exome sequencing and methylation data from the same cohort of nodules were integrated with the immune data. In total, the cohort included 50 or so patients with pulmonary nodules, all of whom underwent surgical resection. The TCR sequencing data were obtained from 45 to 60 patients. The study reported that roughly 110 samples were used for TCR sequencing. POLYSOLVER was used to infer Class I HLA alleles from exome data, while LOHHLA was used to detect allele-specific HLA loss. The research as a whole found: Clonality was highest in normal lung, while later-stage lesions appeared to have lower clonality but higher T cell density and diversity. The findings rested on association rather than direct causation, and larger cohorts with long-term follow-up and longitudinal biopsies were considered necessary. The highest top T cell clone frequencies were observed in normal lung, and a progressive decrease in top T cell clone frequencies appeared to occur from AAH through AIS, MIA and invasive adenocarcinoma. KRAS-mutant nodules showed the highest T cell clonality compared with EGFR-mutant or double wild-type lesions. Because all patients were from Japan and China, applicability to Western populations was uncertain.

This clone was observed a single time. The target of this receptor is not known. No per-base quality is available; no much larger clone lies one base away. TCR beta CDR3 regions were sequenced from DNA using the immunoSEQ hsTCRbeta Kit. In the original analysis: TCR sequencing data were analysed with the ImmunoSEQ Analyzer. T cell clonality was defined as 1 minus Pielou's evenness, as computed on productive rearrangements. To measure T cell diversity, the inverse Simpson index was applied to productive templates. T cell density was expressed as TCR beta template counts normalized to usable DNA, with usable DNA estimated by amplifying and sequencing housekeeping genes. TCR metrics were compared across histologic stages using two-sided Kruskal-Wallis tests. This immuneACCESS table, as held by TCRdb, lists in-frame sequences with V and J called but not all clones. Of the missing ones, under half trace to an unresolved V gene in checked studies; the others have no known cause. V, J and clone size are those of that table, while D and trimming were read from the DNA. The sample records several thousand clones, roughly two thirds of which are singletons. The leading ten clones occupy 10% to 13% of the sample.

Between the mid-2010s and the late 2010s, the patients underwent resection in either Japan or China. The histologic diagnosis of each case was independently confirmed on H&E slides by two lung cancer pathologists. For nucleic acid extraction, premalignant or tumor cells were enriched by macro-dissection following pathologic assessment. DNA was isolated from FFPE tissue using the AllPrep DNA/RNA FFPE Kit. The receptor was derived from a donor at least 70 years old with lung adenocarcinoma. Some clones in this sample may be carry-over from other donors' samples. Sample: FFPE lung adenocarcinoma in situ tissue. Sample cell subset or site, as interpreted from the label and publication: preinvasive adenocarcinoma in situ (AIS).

The nucleotide sequence is TGCGCCAGCAGTGGTAACAGGGGGCTGCGAACTGAAGCTTTCTTT. It translates as CASSGNRGLRTEAFF. The chain is assembled from TRBV10-1 and TRBJ1-1; the central 9 bases match TRBD1. The germline V gene (reference sequence) specifies WNHNN as CDR1 and SYGVQD as CDR2. V is trimmed back by 4 bases and J by 5 bases, and the junction contains 8 bases that no gene match accounts for. The CDR3 goes from the cysteine to the phenylalanine over 15 residues. Of all the DNA, just the CDR3 is kept, 45 bases in frame from base 1.